One T cell receptor beta chain is described in this entry. This clone appeared once. Its antigen target is currently unknown. Base qualities were left out, and no much larger clone turns up one base away. The data are from a study of control samples from healthy donors and cancer patients (dated by TCRdb to the early 2020s). Receptors were amplified or captured by the immunoSEQ multiplex PCR assay. TCRdb mirrors the immuneACCESS table, restricted to in-frame sequences. Some clones are absent from its copies; in checked studies, under half trace to an unresolved V gene, and the reason for the others is unknown. The sample table shows 90,000 or so clones, and 85% are seen once. Clones ranked in the top ten supply approximately 19% of the sample. Per the germline V gene, SNHLY is the CDR1 and FYNNEI is the CDR2. Spanning cysteine to phenylalanine, the CDR3 consists of 14 amino acids. The retained sequence is limited to the CDR3, 42 bases, with the frame set at the first base. V sheds 5 bases and J sheds 3 bases, leaving 10 bases between their ends.

The sequence came from a young man in good health. Source material: blood. The chain couples TRBV2 to TRBJ2-2; no D segment can be confidently identified. The DNA is as follows: TGTGCCAGCAGTAAAGGCAGCTACACCGGGGAGCTGTTTTTT. The encoded protein is CASSKGSYTGELFF.